Shown below are 25 T cell receptor beta chains from a single sample sequenced in a study of human T cells and chemical hapten exposure. Noted treatment: therapeutic diphenylcyclopropenone sensitization with weekly scalp DPC. Within the library, unique molecular identifiers were attached to each individual cDNA molecule. TCRdb called the reads again in MiXCR, with one record for every CDR3 protein. The repertoire includes fewer than 5,500 distinct CDR3 sequences, 45% to 50% of them detected once, and 3% to 3.5% sits in the top ten. This material consisted of whole blood, taken before DPC sensitization or 2, 6, or about 24 weeks after (not recorded which). The receptors were sampled from an adult with alopecia areata. Some clones in this sample may be carry-over from other donors' samples. This table probably holds off-target reads from a library built for another chain.

The sample holds a few counts of this clonotype. CDR3 amino acids: CASSFSSGRDTGELFF. CDR3 DNA: TGTGCCAGCAGCTTCTCTAGCGGAAGGGACACCGGGGAGCTGTTTTTT. The chain is built from TRBV7-2 and TRBJ2-2; 7 bases map to TRBD2. This CDR3 is built from 16 residues. Germline V lookup: CDR1 SGHTA, CDR2 FQGNSA. V lost 3 bases and J lost 3; bases outside the gene matches: 7. The full variable domain, in which reference TRBV7-2 and TRBJ2-2 provide the parts outside the CDR3, is GAGVSQSPSNKVTEKGKDVELRCDPISGHTALYWYRQSLGQGLEFLIYFQGNSAPDKSGLPSDRFSAERTGGSVSTLTIQRTQQEDSAVYLCASSFSSGRDTGELFFGEGSRLTVL.

V gene TRBV18 combines with J gene TRBJ2-7, with D possibly TRBD1 on 6 matching bases. Germline CDR1 and CDR2: KGHSH and LQKENI. V was shortened by 2 bases and J by 3 bases, with 8 bases between the two germline ends. CDR3 length equals 13 residues. The CDR3 sequence: CASSPGTLYEQYF. CDR3 nucleotide sequence: TGTGCCAGCTCACCAGGGACACTCTACGAGCAGTACTTC.

The chain uses TRBV12-3 or TRBV12-4 and TRBJ2-2, with 7 bases fitting TRBD2. The ends lost 3 bases at V and 4 bases at J; junction bases unmatched: 8. CDR3 length: 16 residues. The CDR3 here is CASSLEVLATTGELFF. The CDR3 DNA follows: TGTGCCAGCAGTTTGGAGGTACTAGCGACCACCGGGGAGCTGTTTTTT.

The CDR3 spells CASILGTASYEQYF. As DNA, the CDR3 is TGTGCCAGCATCCTCGGGACAGCTTCCTACGAGCAGTACTTC. This chain uses TRBV6-6 with TRBJ2-7; 7 nucleotides line up with TRBD1. The CDR3 is 14 residues long. The V gene's germline CDR1 is MNHNY and CDR2 SVGAGI (reference sequence). The V and J ends lost 7 bases and 1 base, in that order; junction bases with no gene match: 7.

The chain has TRBV29-1 and TRBJ2-7; no firm D call. CDR1 SQVTM and CDR2 ANQGSEA come from the germline V gene. V was pared by 4 bases and J by 0 bases, with 7 bases between. This CDR3 comprises 12 residues. DNA for the CDR3: TGCAGCGTTGCGATGAGCTCCTACGAGCAGTACTTC. This sequence encodes CSVAMSSYEQYF.

This chain joins TRBV28 and TRBJ2-1; TRBD2 aligns across 12 bases. The CDR3 is 14 amino acids. J lost 5 bases, V lost 6 bases, and 2 bases had no gene match. Germline CDR1 and CDR2: MDHEN and SYDVKM. CDR3 coding DNA: TGTGCCAGCAGAAGACTAGCGGGAGACAATGAGCAGTTCTTC. Translated: CASRRLAGDNEQFF.

The rearrangement joins TRBV29-1 to TRBJ2-3; no reliable D call. The CDR3 is 13 residues long. V lost 1 base and J lost 2, with 7 bases in between. Germline-derived CDR1 and CDR2 are SQVTM and ANQGSEA. In DNA, the CDR3 is TGCAGCGTTGAAGTTGTGGTCACAGATACGCAGTATTTT. Residues: CSVEVVVTDTQYF.

The rearrangement uses TRBV20-1 and TRBJ2-1; TRBD2 aligns across 8 bases. Germline V gene lookup returns CDR1 DFQATT and CDR2 SNEGSKA (reference sequence). Germline trimming cut 2 bases from V and 1 base from J; bases unmatched to any gene: 1. This CDR3 comprises 14 residues. The DNA for the CDR3 is TGCAGTGCTAGACTAGCGGGTTCCTACAATGAGCAGTTCTTC. Translating it yields CSARLAGSYNEQFF.

The V and J genes are TRBV18 and TRBJ2-5; D perhaps matches TRBD2 (5 bases). Germline-derived CDR1 and CDR2 are KGHSH and LQKENI. V lost 3 bases and J 2 bases, leaving 7 bases between the germline ends. The CDR3 is 13 residues long. The CDR3 coding sequence is TGTGCCAGCTCACCTGGACTGCAAGAGACCCAGTACTTC. This encodes CASSPGLQETQYF.

A single count supports this clonotype. The chain joins TRBV29-1 to TRBJ1-5; the match to TRBD1 covers 8 bases. In germline, CDR1 is SQVTM, CDR2 ANQGSEA. J was trimmed by 6 bases and V by 8 bases; bases with no gene match: 9. The CDR3 loop spans 13 amino acids. DNA for the CDR3: TGCAGCTATGGACAGGGAGTTGGTCAGCCCCAGCATTTT. Amino acid sequence: CSYGQGVGQPQHF.

The J gene is TRBJ2-2, the V gene TRBV6-5, with D maybe TRBD2 (7 bases). Germline V CDR1 and CDR2: MNHEY, SVGAGI. The V end was cut by 8 bases, the J end by 6 bases, with 10 bases between. The CDR3 totals 12 residues. The CDR3 region has the DNA TGTGCCAGCGGGAGGGGGGCCGGGGAGCTGTTTTTT. Translated, it gives CASGRGAGELFF.

The chain employs TRBV7-9 and TRBJ2-7; D unclear. In germline, CDR1 is SEHNR, CDR2 FQNEAQ (reference sequence). V lost 2 bases and J lost 7, with 12 bases in between. This CDR3 region has 13 residues. CDR3 coding DNA: TGTGCCAGCAGCTTAAGGTTTCCTCTGGAGCAGTACTTC. Translated: CASSLRFPLEQYF.

V gene TRBV19 combines with J gene TRBJ2-7, with TRBD2 matching 8 bases. This CDR3 has 15 amino acids. Germline CDR1 and CDR2: LNHDA and SQIVND (reference sequence). V gave up 4 bases and J gave up 5 bases; unmatched junction bases: 10. This CDR3 reads CASSTPSAGEHEQYF. DNA for the CDR3: TGTGCCAGTAGTACCCCCTCAGCGGGAGAACACGAGCAGTACTTC. Combining the CDR3 with reference TRBV19 and TRBJ2-7 gives the whole variable domain DGGITQSPKYLFRKEGQNVTLSCEQNLNHDAMYWYRQDPGQGLRLIYYSQIVNDFQKGDIAEGYSVSREKKESFPLTVTSAQKNPTAFYLCASSTPSAGEHEQYFGPGTRLTVT.

The chain links TRBV20-1 to TRBJ2-2, with D hard to call. Germline V gives CDR1 DFQATT, CDR2 SNEGSKA (reference sequence). The V end lost 6 bases, the J end lost 6 bases, and 11 bases lay between the germline ends. The CDR3 length is 12 residues. The CDR3 DNA reads as TGCAGTGCCAAAACCTATCCCGGGGAGCTGTTTTTT. This codes for CSAKTYPGELFF.

The table lists this clonotype with a few counts. The chain carries TRBV11-2 and TRBJ2-2; D is uncertain. V lost 7 bases to trimming and J lost 1 base, with 10 bases between them. The CDR3 contains 14 residues. Looked up from germline, CDR1 is SGHAT and CDR2 is FQNNGV. CDR3: CASTSRGNTGELFF. CDR3 in DNA: TGTGCCAGCACCTCTCGCGGGAACACCGGGGAGCTGTTTTTT.

The chain carries TRBV29-1 and TRBJ2-1, with TRBD1 matching over 7 bases. CDR1 and CDR2 (germline): SQVTM, ANQGSEA. The CDR3 spans 13 residues. Trimming removed 1 base from V and 12 bases from J; junction bases left unmatched: 9. The CDR3 DNA follows: TGCAGCGTTGAAGTTTACACAGGGGCGGTGCAGTTCTTC. Encoded protein: CSVEVYTGAVQFF.

The chain combines TRBV19 with TRBJ2-1; 11 bases line up with TRBD2. Germline assignment: CDR1 LNHDA and CDR2 SQIVND (reference sequence). This CDR3 has 16 residues. V lost 7 bases, J lost 7 bases, and 12 bases stayed unmatched. The CDR3 sequence: CASKNNSGRAANEQFF. CDR3 nucleotides: TGTGCCAGTAAAAATAATAGCGGGAGGGCCGCGAATGAGCAGTTCTTC.

This clonotype was seen a few times. The rearrangement links TRBV4-2 to TRBJ2-3, with D perhaps TRBD2 (7 bases). The V and J ends lost 5 bases and 2 bases respectively, with 14 bases between them. The V gene's germline CDR1 is LGHNA and CDR2 YNFKEQ. The CDR3 runs to 15 residues. CDR3 sequence reads: CASSRGGTTTDTQYF. The CDR3 DNA follows: TGTGCCAGCAGCAGGGGGGGTACTACCACAGATACGCAGTATTTT.

The V gene is TRBV6-5, the J gene TRBJ2-2, with 12 bases that match TRBD1. CDR1 is MNHEY, CDR2 SVGAGI, per germline. The V and J ends lost 4 bases and 6 bases, in that order; junction bases with no gene match: 18. The CDR3 runs 20 residues. CDR3 protein: CASSLGRGPKGQGASGELFF. The CDR3 DNA is TGTGCCAGCAGTTTAGGAAGAGGTCCTAAGGGACAGGGGGCCTCCGGGGAGCTGTTTTTT.

The chain joins TRBV5-1 to TRBJ2-5, with unresolved D. V lost 0 bases to trimming and J lost 0 bases, with 6 bases between them. Looked up from germline, CDR1 is SGHRS and CDR2 is YFSETQ. CDR3 length: 14 residues. This CDR3 reads CASSLGSNQETQYF. The CDR3 DNA sequence: TGCGCCAGCAGCTTGGGCAGCAACCAAGAGACCCAGTACTTC.

The V call is TRBV20-1, the J call TRBJ1-2; 10 bases are shared with TRBD1. In germline, CDR1 is DFQATT, CDR2 SNEGSKA (reference sequence). The CDR3 spans 14 residues. V was pared by 4 bases and J by 1 base, with 3 bases of the junction left unmatched. The CDR3 DNA reads TGCAGTGCTACGACAGGGGGCAATAACTATGGCTACACCTTC. Translation gives CSATTGGNNYGYTF.

This clonotype was seen only a few times. The CDR3 here is CASSYQWTPFEAGELFF. In DNA form, the CDR3 reads TGTGCCAGCAGTTACCAGTGGACTCCGTTCGAAGCCGGGGAGCTGTTTTTT. This sequence joins TRBV6-5 and TRBJ2-2; D might be TRBD2 (5 bases). Germline assignment: CDR1 MNHEY and CDR2 SVGAGI. There are 17 residues in the CDR3. V was pared by 2 bases and J by 6 bases, with 19 bases between.

V and J are TRBV4-3 and TRBJ2-6; no clear D. V lost 1 base and J 4 bases, leaving 8 bases between the germline ends. CDR1 is LGHNA and CDR2 is YSLEER in the germline V gene. This CDR3 comprises 15 residues. The CDR3 is CASSQARFGANVLTF. CDR3 DNA: TGCGCCAGCAGCCAAGCAAGGTTCGGGGCCAACGTCCTGACTTTC.

This chain links TRBV20-1 with TRBJ2-1; 14 bases align to TRBD2. Trimming at V came to 7 bases and at J to 0 bases, leaving 8 bases not matched to a gene. Germline assignment: CDR1 DFQATT and CDR2 SNEGSKA (reference sequence). The CDR3 covers 17 residues. The CDR3, as DNA: TGCAGTGGAATCGGACTAGCGGGGGGCCGCTCCTACAATGAGCAGTTCTTC. Protein: CSGIGLAGGRSYNEQFF.

This chain links TRBV12-3 or TRBV12-4 with TRBJ2-6; D gene unclear. This CDR3 has 17 amino acids. V was cut by 3 bases and J by 0 bases, with 12 bases left in between. The CDR3, as DNA: TGTGCCAGCAGTTTGGCACATTTTTTCTCTGGGGCCAACGTCCTGACTTTC. Translation gives CASSLAHFFSGANVLTF.